This TCR beta chain was recovered during a study of T cells after yellow fever vaccination. Study details: Preparing low-cell-number fractions relied on SMART-Seq v4 Ultra Low Input. Study conclusions and caveats: When the response was secondary, it was weaker but reached its peak faster, day 5 versus 15. Subsequent booster samples again held most clones from primary vaccination (96% CD4, over 80% CD8). A limited proportion of clonotypes was detected within both the CD4 and CD8 compartments.

One entry per CDR3 protein results from TCRdb running MiXCR on the 5' RACE reads. The sample has a few hundred thousand distinct CDR3 sequences, around 5.2% seen once. This clonotype was detected many times. As yet, its antigen is unknown. This TCR came from a man aged 18 to 29 who received the YFV17D yellow fever vaccine. The sample consisted of CD4+ T cells sorted from PBMCs, taken on the day of the yellow fever booster vaccination.

In DNA, the CDR3 is TGTGCCAGCATCCCGGGGGGGAGCACTGAAGCTTTCTTT. Its translation is CASIPGGSTEAFF. The V and J genes are TRBV28 and TRBJ1-1; D possibly corresponds to TRBD1 (5 bases). Germline CDR1 is MDHEN and CDR2 is SYDVKM. The V end lost 7 bases, the J end lost 4 bases, and 13 bases lay between the germline ends. The CDR3 is 13 residues long.